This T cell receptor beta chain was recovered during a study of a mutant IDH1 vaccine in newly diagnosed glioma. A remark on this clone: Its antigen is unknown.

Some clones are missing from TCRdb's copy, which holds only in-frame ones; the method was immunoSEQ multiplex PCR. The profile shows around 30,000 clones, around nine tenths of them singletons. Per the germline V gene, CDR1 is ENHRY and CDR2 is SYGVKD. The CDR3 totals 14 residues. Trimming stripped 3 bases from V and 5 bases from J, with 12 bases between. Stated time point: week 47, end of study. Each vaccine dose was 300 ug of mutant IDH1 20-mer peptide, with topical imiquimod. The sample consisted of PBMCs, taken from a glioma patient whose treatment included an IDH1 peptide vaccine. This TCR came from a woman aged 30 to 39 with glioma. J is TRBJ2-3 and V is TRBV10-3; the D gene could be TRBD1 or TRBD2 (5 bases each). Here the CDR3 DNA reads TGTGCCATCAGTGACCGGGACCAAGTAGATACGCAGTATTTT. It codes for CAISDRDQVDTQYF.